The rows below give T cell receptor beta chains drawn from one sample of a study of T cells in localized non-small cell lung cancer. Clones were read by immunoSEQ multiplex PCR, and TCRdb kept only the in-frame ones, dropping some. The sample holds some 52,000 clones, 86% seen once. Sequencing used peripheral blood, obtained before any cancer treatment. The receptors derive from a male donor at least 60 years old with stage III squamous cell lung carcinoma. CDR3s include the opening cysteine and the closing phenylalanine or tryptophan. The D gene is left open where the match is weak. Size is omitted from some rows. Given values are once, few, many or a class for expanded clones.

>TRBJ2-5|-|13|-|TRBV9
CASRPNYPETQYF
TGTGCCAGCAGACCGAATTACCCCGAGACCCAGTACTTC
>TRBJ2-2|-|16|TRBD2|TRBV7-2
CASSLGRREVTGELFF
TGTGCCAGCAGCTTAGGGCGGCGGGAGGTCACCGGGGAGCTGTTTTTT
>TRBJ2-4|once|16|-|TRBV18
CASSPTSRQATSIQYF
TGTGCCAGCTCACCGACCAGCCGACAGGCTACGAGCATTCAGTACTTC
>TRBJ2-3|-|16|-|TRBV9
CASSVGGGTNTDTQYF
TGTGCCAGCAGCGTAGGTGGGGGGACGAACACAGATACGCAGTATTTT
>TRBJ1-6|-|14|-|TRBV2
CASSGSLYNSPLHF
TGTGCCAGCAGTGGTAGCCTCTATAATTCACCCCTCCACTTT
>TRBJ1-1|few|14|-|TRBV5-1
CASSLEQLNTEAFF
TGCGCCAGCAGCTTGGAACAGCTGAACACTGAAGCTTTCTTT
>TRBJ1-1|-|14|-|TRBV7-8
CASSLVDVGTEAFF
TGTGCCAGCAGCTTAGTGGATGTAGGGACTGAAGCTTTCTTT
>TRBJ2-1|-|16|TRBD1|TRBV30
CAWSVPKGAGYNEQFF
TGTGCCTGGAGTGTACCCAAGGGGGCTGGCTACAATGAGCAGTTCTTC
>TRBJ1-4|-|15|-|TRBV19
CASSRTEPTNEKLFF
TGTGCCAGCAGTCGGACGGAACCAACTAATGAAAAACTGTTTTTT
>TRBJ1-4|once|14|-|TRBV11-2
CASSLQGTNEKLFF
TGTGCCAGCAGCTTACAGGGGACTAATGAAAAACTGTTTTTT
>TRBJ1-1|-|14|-|TRBV6-1
CASRLTGQNTEAFF
TGTGCCAGCAGGCTCACGGGACAGAACACTGAAGCTTTCTTT
>TRBJ2-4|few|16|-|TRBV19
CASSIAGEQAKNIQYF
TGTGCCAGTAGTATAGCAGGGGAACAGGCCAAAAACATTCAGTACTTC
>TRBJ1-1|once|14|-|TRBV5-6
CASSWRQVNTEAFF
TGTGCCAGCAGCTGGAGACAGGTGAACACTGAAGCTTTCTTT
>TRBJ1-2|-|13|-|TRBV28
CASSLLHRDGYTF
TGTGCCAGCAGTTTGCTTCACAGGGACGGCTACACCTTC
>TRBJ2-3|-|16|-|TRBV7-7
CASSLEFGAGTDTQYF
TGTGCCAGCAGCTTAGAATTCGGAGCAGGCACAGATACGCAGTATTTT
>TRBJ1-2|once|14|TRBD1|TRBV28
CASSPIDRVYGYTF
TGTGCCAGCAGCCCTATCGACAGGGTCTATGGCTACACCTTC
>TRBJ1-1|once|13|-|TRBV4-2
CASSQDQDTEAFF
TGTGCCAGCAGCCAAGACCAGGACACTGAAGCTTTCTTT
>TRBJ1-4|-|14|-|TRBV14
CASSPRGANEKLFF
TGTGCCAGCAGCCCGCGGGGTGCTAATGAAAAACTGTTTTTT
>TRBJ2-7|once|15|TRBD1|TRBV27
CASSRDRVGVGEQYF
TGTGCCAGCAGTAGGGACAGGGTTGGAGTTGGCGAGCAGTACTTC
>TRBJ1-1|-|14|TRBD1|TRBV5-1
CASSLAGDRGEAFF
TGCGCCAGCAGCTTGGCCGGGGACAGGGGAGAAGCTTTCTTT
>TRBJ2-1|-|16|TRBD2|TRBV28
CASSSVGTSGGNEQFF
TGTGCCAGCAGTTCGGTAGGGACTAGCGGGGGGAATGAGCAGTTCTTC
>TRBJ1-3|-|15|TRBD1|TRBV9
CASSLRQGGGNTIYF
TGTGCCAGCAGCCTCCGACAGGGAGGTGGAAACACCATATATTTT
>TRBJ2-5|-|13|-|TRBV5-1
CASSLFLRETQYF
TGCGCCAGCAGTCTTTTTCTGAGAGAGACCCAGTACTTC
>TRBJ1-5|-|14|-|TRBV10-3
CAISGTVGGQPQHF
TGTGCCATCAGTGGGACAGTCGGCGGTCAGCCCCAGCATTTT
>TRBJ2-1|-|15|TRBD2|TRBV6-5
CASSYRSGGDNEQFF
TGTGCCAGCAGTTACAGAAGCGGGGGAGACAATGAGCAGTTCTTC
>TRBJ1-2|-|15|-|TRBV7-2
CASSLVAQSSYGYTF
TGTGCCAGCAGCTTAGTAGCACAATCCTCCTATGGCTACACCTTC
>TRBJ2-1|-|14|TRBD2|TRBV6-5
CASRLAGVYNEQFF
TGTGCCAGCAGATTAGCGGGAGTCTACAATGAGCAGTTCTTC
>TRBJ1-5|-|10|-|TRBV6-1
CAGGRGAQHF
TGTGCCGGGGGAAGAGGGGCCCAGCATTTT
>TRBJ1-5|few|15|TRBD1|TRBV6-1
CASSQQGAGDQPQHF
TGTGCCAGCAGTCAACAGGGGGCGGGGGATCAGCCCCAGCATTTT
>TRBJ1-1|-|14|-|TRBV6-1
CASSDGIPNTEAFF
TGTGCCAGCAGTGACGGAATCCCGAACACTGAAGCTTTCTTT
>TRBJ1-2|-|15|TRBD1|TRBV19
CASSSGTGASYGYTF
TGTGCCAGTAGCTCCGGGACAGGGGCCTCCTATGGCTACACCTTC
>TRBJ1-1|-|14|-|TRBV7-9
CASSFSQKGTEAFF
TGTGCCAGCAGCTTCTCTCAAAAGGGAACTGAAGCTTTCTTT
>TRBJ2-7|-|14|-|TRBV7-9
CASSLSSQNNEQYF
TGTGCCAGCAGCTTAAGCAGCCAGAACAACGAGCAGTACTTC
>TRBJ2-6|few|15|-|TRBV5-6
CASSLGGPGANVLTF
TGTGCCAGCAGCTTGGGAGGCCCTGGGGCCAACGTCCTGACTTTC
>TRBJ2-7|-|13|-|TRBV7-9
CASVEGLGREQYF
TGTGCCAGCGTCGAGGGTCTAGGGCGAGAGCAGTACTTC
>TRBJ2-4|-|14|-|TRBV7-2
CASSYPERLNIQYF
TGTGCCAGCAGCTACCCGGAACGGCTTAACATTCAGTACTTC
>TRBJ2-1|-|13|-|TRBV29-1
CSVAVAAFREQFF
TGCAGCGTTGCAGTGGCAGCCTTCAGGGAGCAGTTCTTC
>TRBJ2-7|-|11|-|TRBV6-5
CASSDSYEQYF
TGTGCCAGCAGTGACTCCTACGAGCAGTACTTC
>TRBJ1-1|-|12|-|TRBV28
CASRNSAGEAFF
TGTGCCAGCAGAAATTCGGCCGGTGAAGCTTTCTTT
>TRBJ1-2|-|15|-|TRBV5-1
CASRVTGHGLYGYTF
TGCGCCAGCAGAGTCACCGGACATGGGCTATATGGCTACACCTTC
>TRBJ2-7|-|16|-|TRBV6-5
CASSSRDQRIRYEQYF
TGTGCCAGCAGTTCCAGGGACCAGCGGATCCGCTACGAGCAGTACTTC
>TRBJ2-6|-|17|-|TRBV7-2
CASSLDGGGAGANVLTF
TGTGCCAGCAGCTTAGATGGAGGGGGCGCTGGGGCCAACGTCCTGACTTTC
>TRBJ2-5|-|15|-|TRBV7-3
CASSPPPGDIETQYF
TGTGCCAGCAGCCCACCGCCTGGGGATATTGAGACCCAGTACTTC
>TRBJ2-3|-|14|-|TRBV4-2
CASSQGTSTDTQYF
TGTGCCAGCAGCCAAGGGACTAGCACAGATACGCAGTATTTT
>TRBJ1-2|-|13|-|TRBV25-1
CASSDHKNYGYTF
TGTGCCAGCAGTGATCACAAGAACTATGGCTACACCTTC
>TRBJ2-3|-|13|-|TRBV5-8
CASSLQSTDTQYF
TGTGCCAGCAGCTTACAGAGCACAGATACGCAGTATTTT
>TRBJ1-4|few|14|TRBD1|TRBV6-5
CASSRQGRNEKLFF
TGTGCCAGCAGTAGACAGGGCAGGAATGAAAAACTGTTTTTT
>TRBJ1-5|once|13|-|TRBV7-9
CASSLSPTQPQHF
TGTGCCAGCAGCTTATCCCCGACTCAGCCCCAGCATTTT
>TRBJ2-2|-|15|TRBD2|TRBV9
CASSVASGVTGELFF
TGTGCCAGCAGCGTAGCCAGCGGGGTCACCGGGGAGCTGTTTTTT
>TRBJ1-1|-|13|-|TRBV19
CASSIIGNTEAFF
TGTGCCAGTAGTATTATAGGGAACACTGAAGCTTTCTTT
>TRBJ1-4|-|15|-|TRBV5-4
CASSLTARESEKLFF
TGTGCCAGCAGCTTGACCGCCAGGGAAAGTGAAAAACTGTTTTTT
>TRBJ1-1|-|16|TRBD1|TRBV7-9
CASSLPGQGRGTEAFF
TGTGCCAGCAGCTTACCGGGACAGGGAAGGGGCACTGAAGCTTTCTTT
>TRBJ2-5|-|17|TRBD2|TRBV7-9
CASSLAGTTSLAETQYF
TGTGCCAGCAGCTTAGCAGGGACTACTTCCCTGGCGGAGACCCAGTACTTC
>TRBJ1-5|-|14|-|TRBV7-2
CASSPAGINQPQHF
TGTGCCAGCAGCCCAGCTGGGATCAATCAGCCCCAGCATTTT
>TRBJ2-7|-|16|TRBD2|TRBV5-4
CASSLGLAGGSYEQYF
TGTGCCAGCAGCTTGGGACTAGCGGGGGGCTCCTACGAGCAGTACTTC
>TRBJ2-5|-|11|-|TRBV7-2
CASGYGGTQYF
TGTGCCAGCGGATACGGGGGCACCCAGTACTTC
>TRBJ1-6|-|14|-|TRBV6-5
CASSYEVGYQPLHF
TGTGCCAGCAGTTACGAAGTAGGATATCAGCCCCTCCACTTT
>TRBJ1-1|-|13|-|TRBV11-2
CASSFWGATEAFF
TGTGCCAGCAGCTTCTGGGGAGCCACTGAAGCTTTCTTT
>TRBJ2-7|-|19|-|TRBV13
CASSLVGGPDGSLSYEQYF
TGTGCCAGCAGCTTAGTTGGCGGACCTGACGGGTCACTCTCCTACGAGCAGTACTTC